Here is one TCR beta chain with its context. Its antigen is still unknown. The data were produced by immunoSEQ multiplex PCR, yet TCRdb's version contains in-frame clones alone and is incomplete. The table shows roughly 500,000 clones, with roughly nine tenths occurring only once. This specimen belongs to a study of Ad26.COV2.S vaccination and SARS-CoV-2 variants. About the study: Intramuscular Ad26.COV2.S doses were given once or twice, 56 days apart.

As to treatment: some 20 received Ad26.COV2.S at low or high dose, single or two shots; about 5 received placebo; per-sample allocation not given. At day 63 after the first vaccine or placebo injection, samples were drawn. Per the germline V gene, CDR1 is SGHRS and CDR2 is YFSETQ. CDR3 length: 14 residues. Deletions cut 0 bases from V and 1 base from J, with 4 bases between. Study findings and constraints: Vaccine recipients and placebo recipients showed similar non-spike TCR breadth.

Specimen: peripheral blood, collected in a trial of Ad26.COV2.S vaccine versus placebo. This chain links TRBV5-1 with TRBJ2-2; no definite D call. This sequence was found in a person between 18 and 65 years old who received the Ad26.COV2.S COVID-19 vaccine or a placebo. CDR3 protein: CASSLGENTGELFF. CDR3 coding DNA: TGCGCCAGCAGCTTGGGGGAGAACACCGGGGAGCTGTTTTTT.